A single sample gave rise to the 7 T cell receptor beta chains below, sequenced in a study of T cell responses to AZD1222 COVID-19 vaccine. Produced via immunoSEQ multiplex PCR; TCRdb's table is partial and in-frame only. The table records about 54,000 clones, around four fifths of them present only once. The sample in question was peripheral blood, obtained on day 0 of AZD1222 vaccination. Every receptor here comes from an adult in good health.

The CDR3 sequence: CASSPYIRGTTPYGYTF. The CDR3 DNA follows: TGCGCCAGCAGTCCCTACATCCGGGGAACAACCCCCTATGGCTACACCTTC. The rearrangement links TRBV5-1 to TRBJ1-2; D not certain. This CDR3 is 17 amino acids long. Germline V gives CDR1 SGHRS, CDR2 YFSETQ. V gave up 5 bases and J gave up 4 bases, with 24 bases separating them.

The chain links TRBV30 to TRBJ1-6; D is ambiguous. This CDR3 is 13 amino acids long. Germline CDR1 GTSNPN, CDR2 SVGIG (reference sequence). The ends were cut back, 4 bases at V and 10 bases at J, with 14 bases in the middle. CDR3 residues: CAWIRKGTSPLHF. CDR3 bases: TGTGCCTGGATCCGAAAGGGAACCTCACCCCTCCACTTT.

The chain recombines TRBV7-9 with TRBJ2-6; D perhaps matches TRBD2 (6 bases). The V gene's germline CDR1 is SEHNR and CDR2 FQNEAQ (reference sequence). V lost 5 bases, J lost 0 bases, and 11 bases lay in between. The CDR3 spans 16 residues. The CDR3 DNA is TGTGCCAGCAGCAGAACCGGGGGCTCTGGGGCCAACGTCCTGACTTTC. This codes for CASSRTGGSGANVLTF.

The chain joins TRBV7-9 to TRBJ1-3; D is uncertain. The V gene lost 8 bases and the J gene lost 4 bases, with 12 bases spanning the gap. CDR1 is SEHNR and CDR2 is FQNEAQ in the germline V gene (reference sequence). The CDR3 is made up of 13 amino acids. In nucleotides, the CDR3 is TGTGCCAGCGGCCGGGGAGAAGGAAACACCATATATTTT. Translation gives CASGRGEGNTIYF.

This rearrangement joins TRBV5-1 to TRBJ2-3; TRBD2 is a possible D gene (5 bases). The germline V gene encodes CDR1 SGHRS and CDR2 YFSETQ. This CDR3 has 14 amino acids. The V and J ends lost 0 bases and 4 bases respectively, with 9 bases between them. The CDR3 here is CASSLAGLADTQYF. The CDR3 nucleotides are TGCGCCAGCAGCTTGGCCGGACTTGCAGATACGCAGTATTTT.

The chain uses TRBV4-2 and TRBJ1-4; no firm D call. The CDR3 is made up of 12 amino acids. Germline CDR1 reads LGHNA; CDR2 reads YNFKEQ. V was clipped by 3 bases and J by 7 bases, with 6 bases between them. The DNA of the CDR3 is TGTGCCAGCAGCCACCCGGCTGAAAAACTGTTTTTT. The encoded protein is CASSHPAEKLFF.

The chain joins TRBV11-2 to TRBJ2-1, with D perhaps matching TRBD1 (7 bases). V was shortened by 4 bases and J by 6 bases, with 16 bases between the two germline ends. The CDR3 covers 15 residues. The germline CDR1 and CDR2 sequences are SGHAT and FQNNGV. The CDR3 reads CASSSGIQGGNEQFF. CDR3 sequence (DNA): TGTGCCAGCAGCTCCGGGATCCAGGGGGGCAATGAGCAGTTCTTC.